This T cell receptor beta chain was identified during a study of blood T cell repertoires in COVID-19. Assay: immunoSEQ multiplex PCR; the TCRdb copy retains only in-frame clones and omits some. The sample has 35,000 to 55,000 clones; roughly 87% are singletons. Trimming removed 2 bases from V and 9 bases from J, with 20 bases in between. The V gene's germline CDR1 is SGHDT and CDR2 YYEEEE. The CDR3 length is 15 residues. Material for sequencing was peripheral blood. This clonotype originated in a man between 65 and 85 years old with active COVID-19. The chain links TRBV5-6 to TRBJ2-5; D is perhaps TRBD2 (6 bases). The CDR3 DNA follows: TGTGCCAGCAGCTTCCGGGGGACCTTAAAAAAGGCCCAGTACTTC. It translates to CASSFRGTLKKAQYF. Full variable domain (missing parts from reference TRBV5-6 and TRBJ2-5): DAGVTQSPTHLIKTRGQQVTLRCSPKSGHDTVSWYQQALGQGPQFIFQYYEEEERQRGNFPDRFSGHQFPNYSSELNVNALLLGDSALYLCASSFRGTLKKAQYFGPGTRLLVL.